What follows are 28 T cell receptor beta chains derived from one specimen sequenced in a study of T cell changes during pregnancy in multiple sclerosis. The assay was immunoSEQ multiplex PCR, and TCRdb's table has in-frame clones only and misses some. The sample consists of approximately 130,000 clones, about 96% of them appearing once. The sequencing here drew on peripheral blood, taken after pregnancy. The receptors derive from a female donor with multiple sclerosis, enrolled in a pregnancy study.

This clone was recorded only once. The chain links TRBV5-1 to TRBJ2-1; 8 bases map to TRBD2. Germline values: CDR1 SGHRS, CDR2 YFSETQ. This CDR3 is 16 amino acids long. V was pared by 2 bases and J by 10 bases, with 14 bases of the junction left unmatched. CDR3 sequence: CASSFRPGLGGEEQFF. CDR3 nucleotides: TGCGCCAGCAGCTTCCGCCCCGGTCTCGGGGGGGAAGAGCAGTTCTTC.

V usage is TRBV7-9 and J usage is TRBJ2-7; 8 nucleotides match TRBD2. This CDR3 comprises 14 residues. Germline lookup yields CDR1 SEHNR and CDR2 FQNEAQ (reference sequence). The V gene end was trimmed by 0 bases and the J gene end by 7 bases; junction bases not matched to a gene: 5. The CDR3: CASSLASGSWEQYF. As DNA, the CDR3 is TGTGCCAGCAGCTTAGCCAGCGGGAGCTGGGAGCAGTACTTC.

The CDR3 nucleotides are TGCAGCGTTGGGAGGGCGGGAGGGCCCTACGAGCAGTACTTC. Its translation: CSVGRAGGPYEQYF. The genes are TRBV29-1 and TRBJ2-7; 9 bases align to TRBD2. This CDR3 contains 14 residues. Per germline, CDR1 SQVTM and CDR2 ANQGSEA. Trimming cost V 4 bases and J 2 bases; bases outside gene matches: 6.

V and J are TRBV19 and TRBJ1-5, with D tentatively TRBD1 (6 bases). Germline V gene sequence: CDR1 LNHDA, CDR2 SQIVND (reference sequence). The CDR3 spans 14 residues. Trimming removed 3 bases from V and 3 bases from J, with 9 bases in between. The CDR3 protein is CASSIRGFNQPQHF. The CDR3 region has the DNA TGTGCCAGTAGTATCAGGGGCTTCAATCAGCCCCAGCATTTT.

This chain uses TRBV5-4 with TRBJ2-1, with 10 bases identical to TRBD2. CDR1 and CDR2 (germline): SGHNT, YYREEE (reference sequence). The CDR3 is 15 residues long. After removal of 4 bases from V and 3 bases from J, the junction contained 4 bases not matched to a gene. The CDR3 region is CASSPLAGDYNEQFF. The CDR3 nucleotides read TGTGCCAGCAGCCCGCTAGCGGGGGACTACAATGAGCAGTTCTTC.

The chain employs TRBV7-2 and TRBJ2-7, with TRBD2 matching 7 bases. Germline V gene data show CDR1 as SGHTA and CDR2 as FQGNSA. The CDR3 sequence is 14 residues long. V trimming: 6 bases; J trimming: 6 bases; junction bases outside the gene matches: 11. The CDR3 here is CASSPAGSTGEQYF. Here the CDR3 DNA reads TGTGCCAGCAGTCCAGCGGGGTCGACTGGCGAGCAGTACTTC.

In its sample, this clone was seen once. CDR3 nucleotide sequence: TGTGCCAGCAGAAGGACAGGGGGCCTAGCCGAGCAGTACTTC. This translates into CASRRTGGLAEQYF. The rearrangement links TRBV27 to TRBJ2-7, with 11 bases lining up with TRBD1. Germline lookup yields CDR1 MNHEY and CDR2 SMNVEV (reference sequence). The V segment lost 6 bases and the J segment 6 bases; nucleotides outside the gene matches: 7. The CDR3 is made up of 14 amino acids.

In its sample, this clone was seen once. The rearrangement joins TRBV2 to TRBJ1-4; 7 nucleotides align to TRBD1. This CDR3 is 14 amino acids long. Germline trimming cut 6 bases from V and 3 bases from J; bases unmatched to any gene: 4. Germline lookup yields CDR1 SNHLY and CDR2 FYNNEI. The CDR3 DNA reads as TGTGCCAGCAGGGGTCAGGGGGCTAATGAAAAACTGTTTTTT. Amino acids: CASRGQGANEKLFF.

This chain connects TRBV7-2 to TRBJ2-1; D ambiguous. From germline, CDR1 is SGHTA and CDR2 FQGNSA. This CDR3 has 14 amino acids. Trimming removed 1 base at V and 8 bases at J, with 12 bases between. The CDR3 protein is CASSLDFGLDEQFF. The CDR3 DNA follows: TGTGCCAGCAGCTTAGACTTCGGGTTGGATGAGCAGTTCTTC.

This chain uses TRBV29-1 with TRBJ1-1; 8 bases are a match to TRBD1. V lost 4 bases to trimming and J lost 11 bases; unmatched junction nucleotides: 12. CDR1 SQVTM and CDR2 ANQGSEA come from the germline V gene. The CDR3 extends over 13 amino acids. CDR3 nucleotide sequence: TGCAGCGTTGGCGGGCAGGGGGCTACGGGGGCTTTCTTT. Translation gives CSVGGQGATGAFF.

The chain is built from TRBV29-1 and TRBJ2-2; TRBD2 agrees at 7 bases. CDR1 is SQVTM, CDR2 ANQGSEA, per germline. With 8 bases clipped from V and 6 bases from J, the junction kept 9 bases outside the gene matches. CDR3 size: 13 residues. The CDR3 DNA reads TGCAGCCTTTCTACGGGAGGATCCGGGGAGCTGTTTTTT. Protein product: CSLSTGGSGELFF.

V is TRBV7-2 and J is TRBJ2-3; 7 positions match TRBD1. The CDR3 is 15 residues long. The J segment lost 3 bases and the V segment lost 1 base, leaving 4 bases of the junction unmatched. CDR1 and CDR2 (germline): SGHTA, FQGNSA. In DNA, the CDR3 is TGTGCCAGCAGCTTAGGTAGGGGGCGTACAGATACGCAGTATTTT. This encodes CASSLGRGRTDTQYF.

The CDR3 coding sequence is TGTGCCAGCTGGTTACAGGGGGCTGGCACTGAAGCTTTCTTT. Its translation is CASWLQGAGTEAFF. The chain combines TRBV2 with TRBJ1-1; 9 bases fit TRBD1. V trimming: 8 bases; J trimming: 4 bases; junction bases outside the gene matches: 8. The CDR3 covers 14 residues. CDR1 is SNHLY and CDR2 is FYNNEI in the germline V gene.

J is TRBJ1-5 and V is TRBV19, with D unclear. The CDR3 sequence is 17 residues long. Germline V lookup: CDR1 LNHDA, CDR2 SQIVND (reference sequence). The V and J ends lost 1 base and 4 bases respectively, with 17 bases between them. The CDR3: CASSIGGISGRNQPQHF. The CDR3 DNA reads as TGTGCCAGTAGTATAGGAGGGATCTCTGGGCGGAATCAGCCCCAGCATTTT.

The CDR3 protein is CASSKSRVQPQHF. CDR3 bases: TGTGCCAGCAGCAAGAGCCGGGTTCAGCCCCAGCATTTT. The V call is TRBV21-1, the J call TRBJ1-5. TRBV21-1 is marked as a pseudogene. The CDR3 is 13 residues long.

Points on this clone: Other DNA sequences in the same sample also yield this CDR3. The chain combines TRBV19 with TRBJ1-5; D might be TRBD1 (5 bases). Germline CDR1 is LNHDA and CDR2 is SQIVND (reference sequence). The CDR3 is 15 residues long. Trimming shortened V by 3 bases and J by 6 bases, and 15 bases separated the two germline ends. This CDR3 reads CASSMGGGVRQPQHF. CDR3 coding DNA: TGTGCCAGTAGTATGGGGGGTGGGGTGCGTCAGCCCCAGCATTTT.

The chain combines TRBV4-2 with TRBJ2-7, with a possible D match to TRBD1 (5 bases). V was clipped by 0 bases and J by 3 bases, with 12 bases between them. Germline CDR1 and CDR2: LGHNA and YNFKEQ. This CDR3 comprises 15 residues. CDR3 region: CASSQDAGLSYEQYF. DNA for the CDR3: TGTGCCAGCAGCCAAGATGCAGGGCTGAGCTACGAGCAGTACTTC.

This chain uses TRBV5-4 with TRBJ2-5; the match to TRBD2 covers 9 bases. The CDR3 is made up of 16 amino acids. Looked up from germline, CDR1 is SGHNT and CDR2 is YYREEE (reference sequence). Germline trimming cut 1 base from V and 3 bases from J; bases unmatched to any gene: 7. This chain's CDR3 is CASSLNLAGKKETQYF. As DNA, the CDR3 is TGTGCCAGCAGCTTGAACCTAGCGGGAAAGAAAGAGACCCAGTACTTC. Full variable domain (rest looked up from reference TRBV5-4 and TRBJ2-5): ETGVTQSPTHLIKTRGQQVTLRCSSQSGHNTVSWYQQALGQGPQFIFQYYREEENGRGNFPPRFSGLQFPNYSSELNVNALELDDSALYLCASSLNLAGKKETQYFGPGTRLLVL.

The CDR3 region has the DNA TGTGCCTGGAGTCGGGGGGGGAGTGGCAAAAACATTCAGTACTTC. Its translation: CAWSRGGSGKNIQYF. The chain is built from TRBV30 and TRBJ2-4; 8 bases align to TRBD2. Germline CDR1 reads GTSNPN; CDR2 reads SVGIG (reference sequence). This CDR3 spans 15 amino acids. The junction had 6 bases not matched to a gene; V was cut back by 2 bases and J by 3 bases.

CDR3 DNA sequence: TGTGCCAGCAGTGAAAGGCGAGGAAGCTCTTACAATGAGCAGTTCTTC. The encoded protein is CASSERRGSSYNEQFF. The chain uses TRBV2 and TRBJ2-1; D remains ambiguous. With 2 bases removed from V and 4 bases from J, the gap between germline ends came to 15 bases. CDR1 is SNHLY, CDR2 FYNNEI, per germline. The CDR3 has 16 residues. Full variable domain (outside the CDR3, taken from reference TRBV2 and TRBJ2-1): EPEVTQTPSHQVTQMGQEVILRCVPISNHLYFYWYRQILGQKVEFLVSFYNNEISEKSEIFDDQFSVERPDGSNFTLKIRSTKLEDSAMYFCASSERRGSSYNEQFFGPGTRLTVL.

This rearrangement joins TRBV5-4 to TRBJ2-7, with 7 bases lining up with TRBD1. The CDR3 totals 15 residues. The junction had 11 bases not matched to a gene; V was cut back by 4 bases and J by 4 bases. From germline, CDR1 is SGHNT and CDR2 YYREEE (reference sequence). CDR3 DNA sequence: TGTGCCAGCAGCCGCTGGACAGGCACTCTATACGAGCAGTACTTC. It is translated as CASSRWTGTLYEQYF.

The J gene is TRBJ1-2, the V gene TRBV11-2; TRBD1 matches 7 bases. The CDR3 covers 13 residues. J lost 8 bases, V lost 0 bases, and 3 bases had no gene match. The germline V gene encodes CDR1 SGHAT and CDR2 FQNNGV. CDR3 sequence (DNA): TGTGCCAGCAGCTTAGAGGGGACAGTAGGCTACACCTTC. Translation gives CASSLEGTVGYTF.

This clone was detected only once. V usage is TRBV6-1 and J usage is TRBJ2-2; D is ambiguous. The CDR3 contains 14 residues. The germline CDR1 and CDR2 sequences are MNHNS and SASEGT. V gave up 5 bases and J gave up 3 bases, with 10 bases separating them. The CDR3 loop reads CASSRMQDTGELFF. In nucleotides, the CDR3 is TGTGCCAGCAGTCGTATGCAGGACACCGGGGAGCTGTTTTTT.

This chain connects TRBV11-3 to TRBJ2-7, with 7 positions matching TRBD2. CDR3 length: 15 amino acids. CDR1 and CDR2 from the germline V gene are SGHNT and YENEEA. Unmatched junction bases numbered 3, after V lost 1 base and J lost 0 bases. The CDR3 protein is CASSLAGGSSYEQYF. CDR3 in DNA: TGTGCCAGCAGCTTAGCCGGGGGGAGCTCCTACGAGCAGTACTTC.

The gene calls are TRBV6-6 and TRBJ1-2; no reliable D call. CDR1 and CDR2 (germline): MNHNY, SVGAGI (reference sequence). With 8 bases removed from V and 5 bases from J, the gap between germline ends came to 9 bases. This CDR3 region has 11 residues. The CDR3 coding sequence is TGTGCCAGCCGAGGCAGTTATGGCTACACCTTC. Residues: CASRGSYGYTF.

The V and J genes are TRBV7-9 and TRBJ2-3, with a possible D match to TRBD1 (5 bases). The CDR3 contains 15 residues. Trimming left V 1 base short and J 4 bases short, with 12 bases between. Germline CDR1 reads SEHNR; CDR2 reads FQNEAQ (reference sequence). The CDR3 here is CASSLERIGADTQYF. The CDR3 coding sequence is TGTGCCAGCAGCTTAGAACGGATAGGGGCAGATACGCAGTATTTT.

Regarding this clone: The junction and the germline gene differ at one end; a read error may be behind it. V gene TRBV7-7 combines with J gene TRBJ2-7; D assignment may be TRBD1 or TRBD2 (7 bases each). Germline V gives CDR1 SSHAT, CDR2 FNYEAQ (reference sequence). The CDR3 consists of 13 residues. CDR3 sequence: CASSGTAPYEQYF. For the CDR3, the DNA is TGTGCTAGCAGCGGGACAGCGCCCTACGAGCAGTACTTC.

This clone appeared a single time. The rearrangement uses TRBV7-3 and TRBJ2-2, with TRBD2 as a possible D gene (5 bases). Between the trimmed V and J ends, which lost 5 bases and 0 bases, there was a span of 10 bases. This CDR3 contains 15 residues. Looked up from germline, CDR1 is SGHTA and CDR2 is FQGTGA. The CDR3 is CASSPSGTNTGELFF. The DNA for the CDR3 is TGTGCCAGCAGCCCAAGCGGTACGAACACCGGGGAGCTGTTTTTT.